This TCR beta chain was identified during a study of blood T cell repertoires in COVID-19. The CDR3 spans 13 residues. J gave up 3 bases and V 6 bases, and 3 bases lay outside the gene matches. Per germline, CDR1 LNHDA and CDR2 SQIVND (reference sequence). Original processing methods: Scientists estimated how many nucleated cells there were by amplifying reference gene primers. The method was immunoSEQ multiplex PCR; TCRdb's version includes in-frame clones alone and lacks a portion of them. V and J calls and clone size are those listed in that table; D and trimming were worked out from the DNA. The table records roughly 150,000 clones, about 80% of them present only once.

This chain joins TRBV19 and TRBJ1-1, with 8 nucleotides matching TRBD1. The source of this sequence is a man in his sixties with acute or convalescent COVID-19. Sequencing input: peripheral blood. In DNA, the CDR3 is TGTGCCAGTAGCCTGACAGGGGACACTGAAGCTTTCTTT. It is translated as CASSLTGDTEAFF.